Each of the 10 T cell receptor beta chains below was sequenced from the same sample in a study of T cells in Graves' hyperthyroidism and ophthalmopathy. TCR beta CDR3 region amplification was performed from RNA transcripts. TCR CDR3 underwent first-round RT-PCR with the HTBI primer set. One entry per CDR3 protein, called by TCRdb with MiXCR from the multiplex PCR reads. The sample records hundreds of thousands of distinct CDR3 sequences, around 15% being singletons. Sequenced input: blood. These receptors were obtained from a woman between 50 and 59 years old with Graves' ophthalmopathy.

This clonotype has at least ten counts. CDR3 sequence (DNA): TGTGCCAGCACAGACTTCACAGGGGGCAGGCAGCCCCAGCATTTT. Translating gives CASTDFTGGRQPQHF. This chain uses TRBV28 with TRBJ1-5; TRBD1 aligns across 9 bases. The CDR3 covers 15 residues. The germline gives CDR1 MDHEN, CDR2 SYDVKM. V shed 7 bases and J 7 bases; nucleotides not matched to a gene: 11. The full variable domain, in which reference TRBV28 and TRBJ1-5 provide the parts outside the CDR3, is DVKVTQSSRYLVKRTGEKVFLECVQDMDHENMFWYRQDPGLGLRLIYFSYDVKMKEKGDIPEGYSVSREKKERFSLILESASTNQTSMYLCASTDFTGGRQPQHFGDGTRLSIL.

This clonotype was recorded many times. The rearrangement uses TRBV28 and TRBJ1-5; perhaps TRBD1 as D (6 bases). Trimming cost V 3 bases and J 7 bases, with 13 bases left between them. CDR3 length: 14 amino acids. Germline CDR1 is MDHEN and CDR2 is SYDVKM. The CDR3 loop reads CASSFLTGSQPQHF. CDR3 DNA sequence: TGTGCCAGCAGTTTCCTTACAGGGTCCCAGCCCCAGCATTTT.

Many counts were recorded for this clonotype. The gene calls are TRBV12-3 or TRBV12-4 and TRBJ2-7, with TRBD2 matching 9 bases. V lost 6 bases, J lost 3 bases, and 9 bases stayed unmatched. The CDR3 covers 15 residues. The CDR3 sequence: CASSHGLARFYEQYF. The CDR3 region has the DNA TGTGCCAGCAGCCATGGACTAGCGCGTTTCTACGAGCAGTACTTC.

This clonotype was detected only a few times. The J gene is TRBJ1-4, the V gene TRBV5-6; D may be TRBD1 (6 bases). The CDR3 runs to 14 residues. With 1 base removed from V and 5 bases from J, the gap between germline ends came to 9 bases. From germline, CDR1 is SGHDT and CDR2 YYEEEE. Here the CDR3 reads CASSLRGGNEKLFF. The CDR3 region has the DNA TGTGCCAGCAGCTTGAGAGGGGGGAATGAAAAACTGTTTTTT.

This clonotype was recorded many times. The chain recombines TRBV12-3 or TRBV12-4 with TRBJ1-2; 7 nucleotides agree with TRBD1. V lost 6 bases to trimming and J lost 4 bases; unmatched junction nucleotides: 11. The CDR3 spans 15 residues. CDR3 protein: CASRNRGWTGYGYTF. CDR3 sequence (DNA): TGTGCCAGCAGAAATCGAGGTTGGACAGGCTATGGCTACACCTTC.

This clonotype was seen more than once but under ten times. The chain is built from TRBV20-1 and TRBJ2-3; TRBD2 agrees at 15 bases. The CDR3 consists of 17 residues. Trimming took 6 bases from V and 0 from J; bases not matched to a gene: 7. Germline V CDR1 and CDR2: DFQATT, SNEGSKA (reference sequence). In DNA form, the CDR3 reads TGCAGTGCGTCCGGGACTAGCGGGAGGCCTAGCACAGATACGCAGTATTTT. It yields the protein CSASGTSGRPSTDTQYF.

This clonotype came up a few times. The V and J genes are TRBV20-1 and TRBJ2-2, with 8 bases identical to TRBD2. In germline, CDR1 is DFQATT, CDR2 SNEGSKA (reference sequence). Trimming cost V 2 bases and J 6 bases; bases outside gene matches: 8. The CDR3 extends over 15 amino acids. The CDR3 DNA follows: TGCAGTGCTAGATTCGGTGCGGGAGGTGCCGGGGAGCTGTTTTTT. As protein: CSARFGAGGAGELFF.

In this sample, this clonotype turned up many times. CDR3 nucleotides: TGCAGTGCTAGTTTGAGGCCAACTAATGAAAAACTGTTTTTT. Residues: CSASLRPTNEKLFF. This chain connects TRBV20-1 to TRBJ1-4; no definite D call. Germline-derived CDR1 and CDR2 are DFQATT and SNEGSKA (reference sequence). This CDR3 contains 14 residues. Trimming left V 3 bases short and J 0 bases short, with 8 bases between.

This clonotype appeared many times. This chain links TRBV12-3 or TRBV12-4 with TRBJ1-4; the D gene is possibly TRBD1 (5 bases). The germline V and J ends were trimmed by 5 bases and 4 bases, with 14 bases remaining between them. The CDR3 totals 15 residues. In DNA, the CDR3 is TGTGCCAGCAGTCCGGGGACGGCCTATAATGAAAAACTGTTTTTT. Encoded protein: CASSPGTAYNEKLFF.

A few counts support this clonotype. V usage is TRBV29-1 and J usage is TRBJ2-7; 12 bases match TRBD1. Germline assignment: CDR1 SQVTM and CDR2 ANQGSEA. With V trimmed by 4 bases and J by 6 bases, 4 bases remained unmatched. The CDR3 is 13 residues long. The DNA for the CDR3 is TGCAGCGTTGCATTGGGACAGGGGGCCGAGCAGTACTTC. This sequence encodes CSVALGQGAEQYF.